Presented here are 12 T cell receptor beta chains from one specimen sequenced in a study of blood T cell repertoires in COVID-19. This table comes from immunoSEQ multiplex PCR, and its TCRdb copy is limited to in-frame clones, with some not included. The sample consists of roughly 160,000 clones, more than 85% of them appearing once. The material sequenced was peripheral blood. The source is a man aged 18 to 35 with acute or convalescent COVID-19.

The genes are TRBV19 and TRBJ1-3; D is ambiguous. Per germline, CDR1 LNHDA and CDR2 SQIVND (reference sequence). V lost 4 bases and J lost 2, with 12 bases in between. This CDR3 is built from 15 residues. CDR3 residues: CASSKHAPAGNTIYF. DNA for the CDR3: TGTGCCAGTAGTAAACATGCCCCCGCTGGAAACACCATATATTTT.

This chain connects TRBV11-3 to TRBJ2-2; TRBD2 agrees at 8 bases. The CDR3 is made up of 14 amino acids. The ends lost 4 bases at V and 6 bases at J; junction bases unmatched: 4. Per the germline V gene, CDR1 is SGHNT and CDR2 is YENEEA. CDR3 bases: TGTGCCAGCAGCTCCGGGACTAGGGCCGGGGAGCTGTTTTTT. It codes for CASSSGTRAGELFF.

The chain employs TRBV14 and TRBJ1-2; 7 positions match TRBD1. The ends lost 3 bases at V and 4 bases at J; junction bases unmatched: 2. Germline loops: CDR1 SGHDN, CDR2 FVKESK. CDR3 length: 13 amino acids. This chain's CDR3 is CASSQGTAYGYTF. The CDR3 DNA reads as TGTGCCAGCAGCCAGGGGACAGCCTATGGCTACACCTTC.

The chain joins TRBV24-1 to TRBJ1-5; D is ambiguous. V was clipped by 5 bases and J by 2 bases, with 6 bases between them. The CDR3 contains 13 residues. CDR1 KGHDR and CDR2 SFDVKD come from the germline V gene. In DNA, the CDR3 is TGTGCCACCAGTGGGCATGGCAATCAGCCCCAGCATTTT. This sequence encodes CATSGHGNQPQHF.

This rearrangement joins TRBV3-1 (or the pseudogene TRBV3-2) to TRBJ2-2; 13 nucleotides line up with TRBD2. Trimming removed 4 bases from V and 8 bases from J; junction bases left unmatched: 7. CDR1 LGHDT and CDR2 YNNKEL come from the germline V gene (reference sequence). The CDR3 runs 16 residues. CDR3 DNA sequence: TGTGCCAGCAGCCTTGGACTAGCGGGGGTCAGAGGGGAGCTGTTTTTT. Protein product: CASSLGLAGVRGELFF.

About this clone itself: A far larger clone is only one base removed, so a read error is likely. The chain uses TRBV1 and TRBJ2-3; no DNA check was done on the table's D call, TRBD1. TRBV1 is a documented pseudogene. The length of the CDR3 is 15 residues. In DNA form, the CDR3 reads TGCACCACCAGCCAACGAGACAGGGGGGGGGATACGCAGTATTTT. Residues: CTTSQRDRGGDTQYF.

The chain is built from TRBV5-3 and TRBJ1-5, with 11 bases that match TRBD1. TRBV5-3 is flagged as an ORF with uncertain function. Losses at the gene ends were 5 bases for V and 7 bases for J; bases not matched to a gene: 8. There are 15 residues in the CDR3. The CDR3 sequence is CARRNRTGGRQPQHF. CDR3 DNA sequence: TGTGCCAGAAGAAATAGGACAGGGGGCCGCCAGCCCCAGCATTTT.

In its sample, this clone was seen a few times. The gene calls are TRBV4-2 and TRBJ2-2; 8 bases map to TRBD1. The CDR3 contains 15 residues. Germline CDR1 reads LGHNA; CDR2 reads YNFKEQ. V trimming: 0 bases; J trimming: 12 bases; junction bases outside the gene matches: 9. The CDR3 here is CASSQDRGQGPKLFF. The CDR3 nucleotides read TGTGCCAGCAGCCAAGACCGTGGACAGGGCCCGAAGCTGTTTTTT.

The V gene is TRBV2, the J gene TRBJ2-7; 7 bases are a match to TRBD1. The CDR3 sequence is 15 residues long. The J segment lost 2 bases and the V segment lost 6 bases, leaving 10 bases of the junction unmatched. Germline-derived CDR1 and CDR2 are SNHLY and FYNNEI. CDR3 sequence: CASSESTGAPYEQYF. The DNA of the CDR3 is TGTGCCAGCAGCGAATCAACAGGGGCCCCCTACGAGCAGTACTTC.

Details on this clone: A junction end diverges from the germline sequence, so it may reflect a read error. V usage is TRBV6-1 and J usage is TRBJ2-6, with 11 bases that match TRBD1. The germline CDR1 and CDR2 sequences are MNHNS and SASEGT. This CDR3 contains 20 residues. The CDR3 sequence is CASIELPGTGGHSGANVLTF. The CDR3 DNA reads as TGTGCCAGCATTGAACTCCCCGGGACAGGGGGTCACTCTGGGGCCAACGTCCTGACTTTC.

The rearrangement joins TRBV6-2 or TRBV6-3 to TRBJ1-1; D is undetermined. Germline values: CDR1 MNHEY, CDR2 SVGEGT. V lost 4 bases, J lost 2 bases, and 14 bases lay in between. This CDR3 spans 15 amino acids. The CDR3 sequence: CASSSRIWSNTEAFF. The CDR3 nucleotides read TGTGCCAGCAGTTCCCGAATTTGGAGTAACACTGAAGCTTTCTTT.

The chain is built from TRBV12-3 or TRBV12-4 and TRBJ2-7; 8 bases align to TRBD1. Trimming at V came to 2 bases and at J to 7 bases, leaving 4 bases not matched to a gene. The CDR3 runs to 13 residues. Written as DNA, the CDR3 is TGTGCCAGCAGTTTAACAGGGGGGTCTGAGCAGTACGTC. Translating it yields CASSLTGGSEQYV.